The 19 T cell receptor beta chains reported below all come from one sample, sequenced in a study of CD4 and CD8 cells across lung adenocarcinoma regions. From the PCR reads, TCRdb called clonotypes with MiXCR, one entry per CDR3 protein. The sample lists over 10,000 distinct CDR3 sequences, about 56% occurring once. The sequencing sample was made of CD8+ T cells from the margin of a lung tumor. The receptor source for this set is a female donor with lung adenocarcinoma. The CD4 and CD8 labels of this study may be unreliable.

This chain links TRBV24-1 with TRBJ2-5; 7 bases are shared with TRBD1. Germline CDR1 and CDR2: KGHDR and SFDVKD. V dropped 4 bases and J dropped 3; count of bases not matched to a gene: 7. This CDR3 contains 15 residues. CDR3 region: CATSDPTGWKETQYF. CDR3 nucleotide sequence: TGTGCCACCAGTGACCCGACAGGGTGGAAAGAGACCCAGTACTTC.

The chain employs TRBV30 and TRBJ2-5; possible D gene TRBD2, 7 bases. The J call may be in error: the DNA end matches TRBJ2-7 better. The CDR3 extends over 14 amino acids. Germline V lookup: CDR1 GTSNPN, CDR2 SVGIG (reference sequence). The CDR3 sequence is CAWSVRGARSEQYF. The CDR3 region has the DNA TGTGCCTGGAGTGTCCGGGGGGCGCGAAGCGAGCAGTACTTC.

This clonotype is labeled as medium-sized. The chain recombines TRBV7-2 with TRBJ2-3; 12 bases align to TRBD2. The V segment lost 4 bases and the J segment 5 bases; nucleotides outside the gene matches: 7. CDR1 and CDR2 from the germline V gene are SGHTA and FQGNSA. CDR3 length: 16 residues. The CDR3 reads CASSSSSGGAQDTQYF. In DNA, the CDR3 is TGTGCCAGCAGCTCCTCTAGCGGGGGGGCCCAAGATACGCAGTATTTT.

This clonotype is classed as medium-sized. This chain links TRBV10-1 with TRBJ1-1, with D possibly TRBD1 on 5 matching bases. Trimming cost V 4 bases and J 3 bases, with 9 bases left between them. Germline V lookup: CDR1 WNHNN, CDR2 SYGVQD (reference sequence). The CDR3 length is 13 residues. The chain's CDR3 is CASSGQLDTEAFF. CDR3 bases: TGCGCCAGCAGTGGACAGTTGGACACTGAAGCTTTCTTT.

This clonotype was picked up a small number of times. The CDR3 DNA reads TGTGCCAGCAGTCCTACGGGGCACCCAGCCAAAAATACGCAGTACTTC. Its protein is CASSPTGHPAKNTQYF. The chain recombines TRBV6-1 with TRBJ2-3, with D perhaps assigned TRBD1 or TRBD2 (5 bases each). The DNA matches TRBJ2-7 better at its end, which makes the J call doubtful. From germline, CDR1 is MNHNS and CDR2 SASEGT. The CDR3 consists of 16 residues.

This clonotype was detected ten times or more. A much larger clone lies a single base off, so this may be a read error. The J gene is TRBJ2-1, the V gene TRBV6-1; 9 nucleotides line up with TRBD2. The length of the CDR3 is 14 residues. CDR1 and CDR2 from the germline V gene are MNHNS and SASEGT. J was trimmed by 13 bases and V by 5 bases; bases with no gene match: 12. The CDR3 reads CASSTGSGGETQFF. CDR3 coding DNA: TGTGCCAGCAGTACAGGTAGCGGGGGTGAGACCCAGTTCTTC.

As regards this clonotype: One junction end disagrees with the germline gene, perhaps due to a read error. The chain joins TRBV6-1 to TRBJ2-3; D is possibly TRBD1 (6 bases). There are 16 residues in the CDR3. CDR1 is MNHNS, CDR2 SASEGT, per germline. The CDR3 bases are TGTGCCAGCGGGGAGACTGGGGGCTATAGCACAGATACCCAGTATTTT. It specifies CASGETGGYSTDTQYF.

In its sample, this clonotype is medium-sized. CDR3 in amino acids: CASSEGTGRGETQYF. The CDR3 DNA reads as TGTGCCAGCAGTGAGGGGACAGGGAGGGGGGAGACCCAGTACTTC. The chain carries TRBV6-1 and TRBJ2-5, with 9 bases lining up with TRBD1. The CDR3 contains 15 residues. Germline V gene lookup returns CDR1 MNHNS and CDR2 SASEGT. Germline trimming cut 3 bases from V and 5 bases from J; bases unmatched to any gene: 7.

The table lists this clonotype with many counts. The chain combines TRBV27 with TRBJ2-6; D possibly corresponds to TRBD1 (6 bases). V dropped 0 bases and J dropped 2 bases, with 8 bases sitting between them. The CDR3 totals 16 residues. Germline CDR1 MNHEY, CDR2 SMNVEV (reference sequence). This CDR3 is CASSLSTGTGANVLTF. The CDR3 nucleotides read TGTGCCAGCAGTTTATCAACAGGGACTGGGGCCAACGTCCTGACTTTC.

The rearrangement links TRBV6-5 to TRBJ2-6; 7 nucleotides align to TRBD1. CDR1 and CDR2 (germline): MNHEY, SVGAGI. The V and J ends lost 2 bases and 2 bases, in that order; junction bases with no gene match: 3. The CDR3 spans 16 residues. The DNA for the CDR3 is TGTGCCAGCAGTTACGCGACAGGGACTGGGGCCAACGTCCTGACTTTC. Amino acids: CASSYATGTGANVLTF.

This clonotype is medium-sized in the sample. This chain links TRBV4-1 with TRBJ1-2; no firm D call. Germline CDR1 MGHRA, CDR2 YSYEKL. The CDR3 length is 16 residues. V shed 4 bases and J shed 5 bases, with 20 bases lying between them. CDR3 protein: CASSPVFGLDIYGYTF. The CDR3 nucleotides are TGCGCCAGCAGCCCCGTTTTTGGTCTCGACATTTATGGCTACACCTTC.

Comments on this clonotype: An end of the junction differs from the germline gene, which may be a read error. CDR3 nucleotides: TGTGCCAGCAGAAGGGCGGTGAGCGTCACAGATATGCAGTATTTT. Its protein product is CASRRAVSVTDMQYF. The chain has TRBV6-1 and TRBJ2-3, with unresolved D. Germline values: CDR1 MNHNS, CDR2 SASEGT. CDR3 length: 15 amino acids.

Worth noting for this clonotype: The junction does not match germline at one end; this may be a read error. The chain recombines TRBV10-2 with TRBJ2-7; D might be TRBD1 or TRBD2, each matching 6 bases. CDR1 and CDR2 (germline): WSHSY, SAAADI. The CDR3 runs 14 residues. CDR3 in amino acids: CASRQASGAYELYF. CDR3 DNA sequence: TGCGCCAGCAGACAGGCGTCGGGGGCCTACGAGCTGTACTTC.

By proportion, this clonotype is medium-sized. The chain couples TRBV6-1 to TRBJ2-2; 9 bases agree with TRBD2. This CDR3 has 17 residues. J was trimmed by 0 bases and V by 5 bases; bases with no gene match: 7. The germline CDR1 and CDR2 sequences are MNHNS and SASEGT. CDR3 DNA sequence: TGTGCCAGCAGTCGACTAGCGGACTTAACGAACACCGGGGAGCTGTTTTTT. As protein: CASSRLADLTNTGELFF.

Concerning this clonotype: The junction departs from the called germline gene at one end, perhaps through a read error. The chain links TRBV6-1 to TRBJ2-3; 8 nucleotides align to TRBD1. The CDR3 is made up of 13 amino acids. CDR1 is MNHNS and CDR2 is SASEGT in the germline V gene. CDR3 loop: CASRGDRRDTQYF. Here the CDR3 DNA reads TGTGCCAGCAGGGGGGACAGGCGGGATACGCAGTATTTC.

On this clonotype itself: An end of the junction differs from the germline gene, which may be a read error. The V call is TRBV4-1, the J call TRBJ2-4; perhaps TRBD2 as D (6 bases). The CDR3 is 18 amino acids. Germline-derived CDR1 and CDR2 are MGHRA and YSYEKL. As DNA, the CDR3 is TGCGCCAGCAGCCAAGCAGACGGGGCCGGGGGAGGCACAAACACTCAGTACTTC. This sequence encodes CASSQADGAGGGTNTQYF.

This chain joins TRBV27 and TRBJ2-1, with 9 nucleotides matching TRBD1. The germline CDR1 and CDR2 sequences are MNHEY and SMNVEV (reference sequence). The V segment lost 3 bases and the J segment 6 bases; nucleotides outside the gene matches: 9. The CDR3 totals 16 residues. This CDR3 is CASSLWGGQGRNEQFF. The CDR3, as DNA: TGTGCCAGCAGTTTGTGGGGGGGACAGGGTCGCAATGAGCAGTTCTTC.

There are many counts of this clonotype. The chain carries TRBV6-1 and TRBJ2-7, with 11 bases matching TRBD1. Germline-derived CDR1 and CDR2 are MNHNS and SASEGT. With V trimmed by 3 bases and J by 2 bases, 0 bases remained unmatched. CDR3 length equals 14 residues. The CDR3 here is CASSEGQGAYEQYF. As DNA, the CDR3 is TGTGCCAGCAGTGAGGGACAGGGGGCCTACGAGCAGTACTTC.

The chain is built from TRBV27 and TRBJ2-5; a weak D match, TRBD1 (6 bases). With the DNA end fitting TRBJ2-7 better, the J assignment may be wrong. The CDR3 is made up of 15 amino acids. Germline loops: CDR1 MNHEY, CDR2 SMNVEV (reference sequence). The CDR3 protein is CASSTRTDATYEQYF. CDR3 bases: TGTGCCAGCAGTACCCGGACAGACGCGACCTACGAGCAGTACTTC.